The 14 T cell receptor beta chains listed next were all sequenced from one sample in a study of regulatory T cells in long-lasting Graves disease. Building of the TCR beta libraries involved iRepertoire HTBI primers and Arm-PCR of CDR3 regions. One entry per CDR3 protein results from TCRdb running MiXCR on the multiplex PCR reads. Of about 660,000 distinct CDR3 sequences in the sample, approximately 31% are singletons; the top ten hold 35% to 55%. Time point given: persistent/refractory GD, antithyroid drugs over 5 years with positive TRAb. RNA isolated from PBMCs was used to make the TCR library. The sequences come from peripheral blood mononuclear cells (PBMCs), collected when the disease was refractory, from a patient treated with antithyroid drugs. The receptor source for this set is a female donor with Graves disease.

This clonotype was recorded a few times. This sequence joins TRBV11-1 and TRBJ2-4; TRBD2 agrees at 10 bases. The CDR3 length is 16 residues. V lost 3 bases to trimming and J lost 5 bases; unmatched junction nucleotides: 7. The germline gives CDR1 SGHAT, CDR2 FQDESV (reference sequence). The CDR3 DNA reads as TGTGCCAGCAGCTTCGGACTAGCGGACTCGGAAAACATTCAGTACTTC. Translating it yields CASSFGLADSENIQYF.

CDR3 protein: CASRTPSNYGYTF. The DNA of the CDR3 is TGTGCCAGTCGGACACCTTCTAACTATGGCTACACCTTC. This chain links TRBV27 with TRBJ1-2, with D possibly being TRBD1 (5 bases). V was clipped by 9 bases and J by 0 bases, with 11 bases between them. The length of the CDR3 is 13 residues. The germline gives CDR1 MNHEY, CDR2 SMNVEV (reference sequence).

This clonotype has a count of ten or more. CDR3 coding DNA: TGTGCCAGCAGTGATGGGCTAGCCCCCTACGAGCAGTACTTC. This gives the protein CASSDGLAPYEQYF. This chain joins TRBV6-1 and TRBJ2-7, with D maybe TRBD2 (5 bases). Between the trimmed V and J ends, which lost 3 bases and 2 bases, there was a span of 11 bases. Germline V gene data show CDR1 as MNHNS and CDR2 as SASEGT. This CDR3 has 14 amino acids.

This clonotype has just a few counts. This rearrangement joins TRBV2 to TRBJ1-5, with D perhaps matching TRBD1 (5 bases). The CDR3 length is 13 residues. The V and J ends lost 11 bases and 0 bases respectively, with 11 bases between them. Germline V gives CDR1 SNHLY, CDR2 FYNNEI. The CDR3 bases are TGTGCCGTCAGGGTAAATAGCAATCAGCCCCAGCATTTT. The encoded protein is CAVRVNSNQPQHF. The complete variable domain, with remaining parts taken from reference TRBV2 and TRBJ1-5, reads EPEVTQTPSHQVTQMGQEVILRCVPISNHLYFYWYRQILGQKVEFLVSFYNNEISEKSEIFDDQFSVERPDGSNFTLKIRSTKLEDSAMYFCAVRVNSNQPQHFGDGTRLSIL.

This clonotype was detected a few times. The V gene is TRBV6-1, the J gene TRBJ2-2; maybe TRBD2 (6 bases). The CDR3 consists of 12 residues. Germline CDR1 reads MNHNS; CDR2 reads SASEGT. V lost 8 bases and J lost 9, with 13 bases in between. CDR3 sequence (DNA): TGTGCCAGCTTGGGGGGATGGCGGGAGCTGTTTTTT. It codes for CASLGGWRELFF.

The V call is TRBV6-1, the J call TRBJ1-5; 11 bases fit TRBD1. The CDR3 runs to 17 residues. The J segment lost 0 bases and the V segment lost 6 bases, leaving 7 bases of the junction unmatched. Germline loops: CDR1 MNHNS, CDR2 SASEGT. The CDR3 protein is CASRTGTGGTSNQPQHF. The CDR3 DNA is TGTGCCAGCAGGACCGGGACAGGGGGTACTAGCAATCAGCCCCAGCATTTT.

The V call is TRBV20-1, the J call TRBJ1-1; 10 nucleotides match TRBD1. Germline values: CDR1 DFQATT, CDR2 SNEGSKA (reference sequence). There are 13 residues in the CDR3. Trimming at V came to 5 bases and at J to 1 base, leaving 1 base not matched to a gene. The CDR3 sequence is CSAGQGGNTEAFF. The CDR3 DNA sequence: TGCAGTGCTGGACAGGGGGGGAACACTGAAGCTTTCTTT.

This clonotype was seen more than once but under ten times. The chain is built from TRBV18 and TRBJ1-5; no reliable D call. CDR1 KGHSH and CDR2 LQKENI come from the germline V gene. Trimming took 3 bases from V and 6 from J, leaving 6 bases between them. CDR3 length: 12 amino acids. CDR3 loop: CASSPGTQPQHF. The CDR3 nucleotides read TGTGCCAGCTCACCGGGAACTCAGCCCCAGCATTTT. The full variable domain, with the rest looked up from reference TRBV18 and TRBJ1-5, is NAGVMQNPRHLVRRRGQEARLRCSPMKGHSHVYWYRQLPEEGLKFMVYLQKENIIDESGMPKERFSAEFPKEGPSILRIQQVVRGDSAAYFCASSPGTQPQHFGDGTRLSIL.

The genes are TRBV7-6 and TRBJ2-5, with 8 positions matching TRBD2. In germline, CDR1 is SGHVS, CDR2 FNYEAQ. The CDR3 is 16 residues long. V lost 5 bases to trimming and J lost 3 bases; unmatched junction nucleotides: 11. The CDR3 nucleotides are TGTGCCAGCAGCCCTGTAGTAGCGGGAATTAAAGAGACCCAGTACTTC. It is translated as CASSPVVAGIKETQYF.

This clonotype was detected only a few times. The chain joins TRBV6-1 to TRBJ2-5, with TRBD1 identical over 7 bases. Trimming removed 4 bases from V and 6 bases from J; junction bases left unmatched: 5. The CDR3 spans 13 residues. Germline CDR1 reads MNHNS; CDR2 reads SASEGT. CDR3 loop: CASSVDRSKTQYF. CDR3 DNA sequence: TGTGCCAGCAGTGTGGACAGGTCAAAGACCCAGTACTTC.

J is TRBJ2-7 and V is TRBV6-1, with D perhaps TRBD1 (6 bases). Germline CDR1 is MNHNS and CDR2 is SASEGT. CDR3 length equals 13 residues. V lost 4 bases to trimming and J lost 3 bases, with 10 bases between them. In DNA, the CDR3 is TGTGCCAGCAGTGCGGGACAAGTCTACGAGCAGTACTTC. It yields the protein CASSAGQVYEQYF.

This clonotype was counted between two and nine times. This sequence joins TRBV3-1 and TRBJ1-2; 9 nucleotides line up with TRBD1. In germline, CDR1 is LGHDT, CDR2 YNNKEL (reference sequence). There are 17 residues in the CDR3. V gave up 2 bases and J gave up 2 bases; unmatched junction bases: 9. The CDR3 coding sequence is TGTGCCAGCAGCCAACACTCAGGGACAGGGCTAAACTATGGCTACACCTTC. The encoded protein is CASSQHSGTGLNYGYTF.

The chain joins TRBV6-5 to TRBJ1-1; no clear D. V gave up 0 bases and J gave up 4 bases, with 12 bases separating them. In germline, CDR1 is MNHEY, CDR2 SVGAGI. This CDR3 has 15 amino acids. CDR3 sequence: CASSYSISLGTEAFF. CDR3 DNA sequence: TGTGCCAGCAGTTACTCGATTAGCTTGGGCACTGAAGCTTTCTTT.

In its sample, this clonotype was seen a few times. This chain links TRBV11-2 with TRBJ1-3; D remains unclear. CDR1 and CDR2 from the germline V gene are SGHAT and FQNNGV. This CDR3 has 16 amino acids. Trimming stripped 5 bases from V and 7 bases from J, with 21 bases between. As DNA, the CDR3 is TGTGCCAGCAGCCCATACCCCGGTGCGAGGGCTAACACCATATATTTT. Its translation: CASSPYPGARANTIYF.